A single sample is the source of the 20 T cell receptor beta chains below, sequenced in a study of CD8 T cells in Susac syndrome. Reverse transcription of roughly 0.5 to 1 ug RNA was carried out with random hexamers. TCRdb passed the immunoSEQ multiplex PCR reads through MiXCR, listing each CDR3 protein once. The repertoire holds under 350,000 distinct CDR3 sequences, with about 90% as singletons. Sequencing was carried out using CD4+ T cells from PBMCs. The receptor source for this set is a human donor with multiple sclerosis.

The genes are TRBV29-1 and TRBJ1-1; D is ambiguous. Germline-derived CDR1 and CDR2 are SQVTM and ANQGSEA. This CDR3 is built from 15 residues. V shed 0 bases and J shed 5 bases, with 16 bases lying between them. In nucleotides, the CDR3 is TGCAGCGTTGAAGAAAGGAGGTTTGTTGGGACTGAAGCTTTCTTT. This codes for CSVEERRFVGTEAFF.

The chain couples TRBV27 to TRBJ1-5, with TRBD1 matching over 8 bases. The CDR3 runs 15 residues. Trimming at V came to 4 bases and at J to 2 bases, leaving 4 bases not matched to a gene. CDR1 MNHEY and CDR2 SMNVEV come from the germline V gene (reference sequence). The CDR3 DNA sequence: TGTGCCAGCAGTTCGGACAGGGCGGGCAATCAGCCCCAGCATTTT. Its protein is CASSSDRAGNQPQHF.

The CDR3 coding sequence is TGTGCCAGCAGCCAAGGGTCGGCCGGGGGCCAAGAGACCCAGTACTTC. Protein sequence: CASSQGSAGGQETQYF. The V gene is TRBV3-1, the J gene TRBJ2-5; perhaps TRBD2 as D (6 bases). CDR1 is LGHDT, CDR2 YNNKEL, per germline (reference sequence). Trimming took 1 base from V and 1 from J, leaving 13 bases between them. The CDR3 covers 16 residues.

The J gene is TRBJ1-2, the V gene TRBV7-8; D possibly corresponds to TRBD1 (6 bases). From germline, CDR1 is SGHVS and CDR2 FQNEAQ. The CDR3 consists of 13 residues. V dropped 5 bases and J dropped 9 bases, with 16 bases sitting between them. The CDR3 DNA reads TGTGCCAGCAGCCAAGACAGGACCCACCGCTACACCTTC. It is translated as CASSQDRTHRYTF.

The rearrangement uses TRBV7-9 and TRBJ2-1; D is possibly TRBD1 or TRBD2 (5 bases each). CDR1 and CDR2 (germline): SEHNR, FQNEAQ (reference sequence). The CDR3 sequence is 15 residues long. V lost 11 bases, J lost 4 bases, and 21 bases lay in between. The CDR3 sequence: CALAASGGRYNEQFF. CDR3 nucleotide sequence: TGTGCCCTAGCTGCAAGTGGGGGACGTTACAATGAGCAGTTCTTC.

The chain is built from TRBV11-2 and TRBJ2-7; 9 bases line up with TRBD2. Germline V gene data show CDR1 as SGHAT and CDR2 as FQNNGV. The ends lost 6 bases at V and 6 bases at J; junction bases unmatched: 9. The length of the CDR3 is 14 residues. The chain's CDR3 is CASRGGGGVSEQYF. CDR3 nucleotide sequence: TGTGCCAGCAGGGGAGGCGGGGGGGTCTCCGAGCAGTACTTC.

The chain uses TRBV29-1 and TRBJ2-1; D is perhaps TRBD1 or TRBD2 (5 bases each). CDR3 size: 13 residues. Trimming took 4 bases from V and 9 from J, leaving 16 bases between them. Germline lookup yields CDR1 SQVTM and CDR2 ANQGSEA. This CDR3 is CSVGGATGVEQFF. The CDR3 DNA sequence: TGCAGCGTTGGAGGGGCAACTGGGGTTGAGCAGTTCTTC.

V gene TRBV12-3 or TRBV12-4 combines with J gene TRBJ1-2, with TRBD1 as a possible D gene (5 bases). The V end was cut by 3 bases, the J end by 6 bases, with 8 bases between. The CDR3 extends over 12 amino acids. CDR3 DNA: TGTGCCAGCAGTTTGGGGCTCCATGGCTACACCTTC. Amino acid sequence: CASSLGLHGYTF.

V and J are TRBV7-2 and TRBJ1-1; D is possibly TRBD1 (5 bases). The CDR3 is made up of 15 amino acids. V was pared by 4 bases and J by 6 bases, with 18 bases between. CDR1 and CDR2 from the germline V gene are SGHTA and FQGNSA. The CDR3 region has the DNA TGTGCCAGCAGCTCCCAGGCCGGGACTACCCCTGAAGCTTTCTTT. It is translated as CASSSQAGTTPEAFF.

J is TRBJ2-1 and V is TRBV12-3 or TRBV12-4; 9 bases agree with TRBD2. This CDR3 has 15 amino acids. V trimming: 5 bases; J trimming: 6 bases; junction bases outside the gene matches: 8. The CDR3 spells CASSISGSLANEQFF. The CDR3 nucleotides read TGTGCCAGCAGTATTAGCGGGAGCTTAGCCAATGAGCAGTTCTTC.

The CDR3 DNA reads as TGTGCCAGCAGTACTTCCACCGATGGCTACACCTTC. Protein product: CASSTSTDGYTF. The chain is built from TRBV6-6 and TRBJ1-2; no definite D call. The V end lost 5 bases, the J end lost 6 bases, and 10 bases lay between the germline ends. There are 12 residues in the CDR3. The germline gives CDR1 MNHNY, CDR2 SVGAGI (reference sequence).

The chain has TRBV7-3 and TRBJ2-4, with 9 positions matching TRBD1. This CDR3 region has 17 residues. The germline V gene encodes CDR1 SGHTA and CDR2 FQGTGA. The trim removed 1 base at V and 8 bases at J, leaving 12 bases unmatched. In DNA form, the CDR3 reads TGTGCCAGCAGCTTAAAGGCCCGGGGACAGGGCGGAGACATTCAGTACTTC. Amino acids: CASSLKARGQGGDIQYF.

The CDR3 nucleotides read TGTGCCAGCAGTTTACGTGGGGCTCAGCCCCAGCATTTT. It translates to CASSLRGAQPQHF. The chain uses TRBV12-3 or TRBV12-4 and TRBJ1-5; D is perhaps TRBD1 (5 bases). Trimming left V 2 bases short and J 6 bases short, with 8 bases between. The CDR3 is made up of 13 amino acids.

Here the CDR3 reads CASSLLRDNAFF. The CDR3 DNA reads as TGTGCCAGCAGCTTGTTGCGGGACAATGCTTTCTTT. The chain employs TRBV5-6 and TRBJ1-1; D possibly corresponds to TRBD1 (6 bases). The V end lost 1 base, the J end lost 11 bases, and 12 bases lay between the germline ends. This CDR3 comprises 12 residues. Looked up from germline, CDR1 is SGHDT and CDR2 is YYEEEE. The variable domain in full, completed from reference TRBV5-6 and TRBJ1-1, reads DAGVTQSPTHLIKTRGQQVTLRCSPKSGHDTVSWYQQALGQGPQFIFQYYEEEERQRGNFPDRFSGHQFPNYSSELNVNALLLGDSALYLCASSLLRDNAFFGQGTRLTVV.

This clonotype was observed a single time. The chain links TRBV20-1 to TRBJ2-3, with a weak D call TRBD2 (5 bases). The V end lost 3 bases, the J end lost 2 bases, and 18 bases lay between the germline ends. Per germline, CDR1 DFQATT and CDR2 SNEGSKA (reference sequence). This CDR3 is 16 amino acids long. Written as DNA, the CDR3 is TGCAGTGCTAGCCCTAGACCTGCGGGTAACACAGATACGCAGTATTTT. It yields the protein CSASPRPAGNTDTQYF.

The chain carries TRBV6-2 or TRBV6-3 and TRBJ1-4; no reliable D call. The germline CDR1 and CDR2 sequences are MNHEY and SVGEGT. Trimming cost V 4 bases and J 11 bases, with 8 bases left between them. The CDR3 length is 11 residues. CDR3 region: CASSSGVKLFF. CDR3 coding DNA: TGTGCCAGCAGTTCCGGGGTCAAACTGTTTTTT.

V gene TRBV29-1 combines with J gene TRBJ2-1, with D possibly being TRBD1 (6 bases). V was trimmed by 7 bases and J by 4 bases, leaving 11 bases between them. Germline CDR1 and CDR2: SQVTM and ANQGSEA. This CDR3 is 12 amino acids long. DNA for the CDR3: TGCAGCGGAGAAGGGGGTTACAATGAGCAGTTCTTC. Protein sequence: CSGEGGYNEQFF.

DNA of the CDR3: TGTGCCAGCTCACCAGGCATGGGAAACACCGGGGAGCTGTTTTTT. Encoded protein: CASSPGMGNTGELFF. The chain uses TRBV18 and TRBJ2-2, with D uncertain. The V end was cut by 2 bases, the J end by 2 bases, with 9 bases between. This CDR3 spans 15 amino acids. The V gene's germline CDR1 is KGHSH and CDR2 LQKENI.

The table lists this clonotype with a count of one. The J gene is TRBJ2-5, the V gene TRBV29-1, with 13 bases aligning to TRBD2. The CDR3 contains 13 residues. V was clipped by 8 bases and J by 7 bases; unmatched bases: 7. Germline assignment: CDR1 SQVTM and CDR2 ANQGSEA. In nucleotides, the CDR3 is TGCAGCCACAGACTAGCGGGGGGTCTGACCCAGTACTTC. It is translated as CSHRLAGGLTQYF.

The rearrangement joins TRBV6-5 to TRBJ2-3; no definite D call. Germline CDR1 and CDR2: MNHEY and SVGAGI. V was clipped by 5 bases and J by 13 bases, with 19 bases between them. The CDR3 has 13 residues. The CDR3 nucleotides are TGTGCCAGCAGTCCGGCAACCTGGATTGGAGAGTATTTT. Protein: CASSPATWIGEYF.